This T cell receptor (beta chain) was profiled in a study of blood T cell repertoires in COVID-19. As for the study in general: Researchers got acute and convalescent COVID-19 samples from the United States, Italy and Spain. PBMCs, B-cell-depleted T cells, or T cells provided the cDNA or gDNA that made up the material.

As originally analysed: Cell counts per sample came from amplifying reference gene primers. Profiling relied on immunoSEQ multiplex PCR, and the TCRdb table lists in-frame clones only, not all of them. V and J calls and clone size are as listed in that table; D and trimming were resolved from the DNA. Altogether over 50,000 clones are present, roughly 88% being singletons, with the ten largest covering less than 4%. Looked up from germline, CDR1 is SGHRS and CDR2 is YFSETQ. This CDR3 contains 12 residues. V gave up 7 bases and J gave up 8 bases; unmatched junction bases: 6. The chain carries TRBV5-1 and TRBJ2-1, with 7 bases aligning to TRBD2. The sequence was collected from a human donor in a cohort sampled during active COVID-19. The sequenced sample consisted of peripheral blood. For the CDR3, the DNA is TGCGCCAGCTCCGGGACTAACTATGAGCAGTTCTTC. It translates to CASSGTNYEQFF.